The 16 T cell receptor beta chains below were found in one sample sequenced in a study of shared T cell receptors in the human thymus. Some clones are missing from TCRdb's copy, which holds only in-frame ones; the method was immunoSEQ multiplex PCR. The table lists about 660,000 clones, 70% to 90% of them singletons. The same data also contributed to another study, on human thymus T cells.

Sequencing was done on a sample of thymocytes. These receptors all come from a boy younger than two with a congenital heart defect.

This chain connects TRBV7-2 to TRBJ2-7; 7 nucleotides agree with TRBD1. V dropped 5 bases and J dropped 3; count of bases not matched to a gene: 7. Germline CDR1 and CDR2: SGHTA and FQGNSA. CDR3 length: 14 amino acids. CDR3 bases: TGTGCCAGCAGCGACCCGGACAGGTACTACGAGCAGTACTTC. This sequence encodes CASSDPDRYYEQYF.

The chain has TRBV4-1 and TRBJ1-5; weak D call: TRBD1 (5 bases). The CDR3 runs to 15 residues. CDR1 is MGHRA, CDR2 YSYEKL, per germline. Between the trimmed V and J ends, which lost 2 bases and 4 bases, there was a span of 12 bases. CDR3 sequence (DNA): TGCGCCAGCAGCCAACTTAGACAGCCTAATCAGCCCCAGCATTTT. This sequence encodes CASSQLRQPNQPQHF.

This rearrangement joins TRBV5-1 to TRBJ2-2; tentatively, D is TRBD1 (5 bases). CDR3 length: 13 residues. The germline V gene encodes CDR1 SGHRS and CDR2 YFSETQ. V lost 4 bases to trimming and J lost 4 bases, with 8 bases between them. For the CDR3, the DNA is TGCGCCAGCAGCCTGACAGTCACCGGGGAGCTGTTTTTT. It encodes CASSLTVTGELFF.

The chain is built from TRBV5-1 and TRBJ2-7, with 7 positions matching TRBD1. V was pared by 0 bases and J by 5 bases, with 5 bases of the junction left unmatched. The CDR3 extends over 14 amino acids. The germline V gene encodes CDR1 SGHRS and CDR2 YFSETQ. The CDR3 spells CASSLGTGGDEQYF. CDR3 bases: TGCGCCAGCAGCTTGGGGACAGGTGGGGACGAGCAGTACTTC.

The chain combines TRBV27 with TRBJ2-1; 9 positions match TRBD2. The V segment lost 5 bases and the J segment 15 bases; nucleotides outside the gene matches: 8. CDR1 and CDR2 (germline): MNHEY, SMNVEV (reference sequence). This CDR3 has 12 amino acids. As DNA, the CDR3 is TGTGCCAGCAGTCGAGAGCGGGGGGCGCCGTTCTTC. Protein: CASSRERGAPFF.

The chain recombines TRBV28 with TRBJ2-1; 9 positions match TRBD1. Germline loops: CDR1 MDHEN, CDR2 SYDVKM. This CDR3 is built from 16 residues. The V gene end was trimmed by 6 bases and the J gene end by 3 bases; junction bases not matched to a gene: 9. The CDR3 spells CASSQQGATLYNEQFF. The CDR3, as DNA: TGTGCCAGCAGCCAACAGGGGGCTACCCTCTACAATGAGCAGTTCTTC.

The genes are TRBV9 and TRBJ2-1, with 13 bases aligning to TRBD2. CDR3 length: 17 amino acids. CDR1 and CDR2 (germline): SGDLS, YYNGEE. V shed 7 bases and J 8 bases; nucleotides not matched to a gene: 15. The CDR3 bases are TGTGCCAGCGGGAACGGGACTAGCGGGGATCGGCGGGATGAGCAGTTCTTC. Amino acids: CASGNGTSGDRRDEQFF.

This chain uses TRBV27 with TRBJ1-2; weak D call: TRBD1 (6 bases). Germline CDR1 reads MNHEY; CDR2 reads SMNVEV (reference sequence). The V end lost 6 bases, the J end lost 2 bases, and 16 bases lay between the germline ends. This CDR3 spans 15 amino acids. CDR3 in amino acids: CASSHQGLGNYGYTF. The CDR3 nucleotides read TGTGCCAGCAGCCATCAGGGGCTGGGCAACTATGGCTACACCTTC.

The chain recombines TRBV20-1 with TRBJ2-5; no firm D call. V was pared by 0 bases and J by 4 bases, with 3 bases between. The germline gives CDR1 DFQATT, CDR2 SNEGSKA (reference sequence). The CDR3 is made up of 11 amino acids. This CDR3 reads CSAREAETQYF. For the CDR3, the DNA is TGCAGTGCTAGAGAGGCAGAGACCCAGTACTTC.

The chain employs TRBV5-5 and TRBJ1-3; unclear D gene. The CDR3 has 15 amino acids. From germline, CDR1 is SGHKS and CDR2 YYEKEE (reference sequence). V lost 4 bases to trimming and J lost 2 bases, with 13 bases between them. In DNA, the CDR3 is TGTGCCAGCAGCATCCGGGAAAACACTGGAAACACCATATATTTT. This codes for CASSIRENTGNTIYF.

This chain joins TRBV28 and TRBJ1-1, with D perhaps TRBD1 (6 bases). Germline V gives CDR1 MDHEN, CDR2 SYDVKM. The CDR3 spans 14 residues. V was cut by 5 bases and J by 3 bases, with 13 bases left in between. CDR3 nucleotides: TGTGCCAGCAGTACCGGGACAACCTACACTGAAGCTTTCTTT. It is translated as CASSTGTTYTEAFF.

The J gene is TRBJ2-4, the V gene TRBV19; 7 bases fit TRBD1. The germline V gene encodes CDR1 LNHDA and CDR2 SQIVND (reference sequence). This CDR3 is 14 amino acids long. Unmatched junction bases numbered 12, after V lost 9 bases and J lost 7 bases. This CDR3 is CASQTTGSWNIQYF. For the CDR3, the DNA is TGTGCCAGCCAAACGACAGGGTCATGGAACATTCAGTACTTC.

The chain couples TRBV5-1 to TRBJ2-1; no firm D call. Germline CDR1 is SGHRS and CDR2 is YFSETQ. V was clipped by 10 bases and J by 8 bases, with 22 bases between them. The CDR3 loop spans 14 amino acids. CDR3 in DNA: TGCGCCTCCACCCTAGAGTTTAAGTTCGATGAGCAGTTCTTC. This gives the protein CASTLEFKFDEQFF.

V usage is TRBV27 and J usage is TRBJ2-6; 10 nucleotides line up with TRBD1. The germline CDR1 and CDR2 sequences are MNHEY and SMNVEV (reference sequence). Trimming at V came to 7 bases and at J to 4 bases, leaving 10 bases not matched to a gene. The CDR3 has 17 amino acids. In DNA form, the CDR3 reads TGTGCCAGCAACTCCGGGACAGGGGCGTCGGGGGCCAACGTCCTGACTTTC. It translates to CASNSGTGASGANVLTF.

This clone was observed once. The chain recombines TRBV9 with TRBJ2-7; TRBD1 aligns across 7 bases. This CDR3 is 15 amino acids long. Germline loops: CDR1 SGDLS, CDR2 YYNGEE. V was pared by 3 bases and J by 0 bases, with 6 bases of the junction left unmatched. The CDR3, as DNA: TGTGCCAGCAGCGCAACAGGGGCGCGCTCCTACGAGCAGTACTTC. This codes for CASSATGARSYEQYF.

The chain combines TRBV5-6 with TRBJ2-1, with D perhaps TRBD1 (7 bases). Trimming removed 0 bases at V and 6 bases at J, with 10 bases between. CDR1 and CDR2 from the germline V gene are SGHDT and YYEEEE. There are 14 residues in the CDR3. This CDR3 reads CASSLDQGGNEQFF. The DNA for the CDR3 is TGTGCCAGCAGCTTGGACCAGGGGGGCAATGAGCAGTTCTTC. Supplemented by reference TRBV5-6 and TRBJ2-1, the full variable domain reads DAGVTQSPTHLIKTRGQQVTLRCSPKSGHDTVSWYQQALGQGPQFIFQYYEEEERQRGNFPDRFSGHQFPNYSSELNVNALLLGDSALYLCASSLDQGGNEQFFGPGTRLTVL.